These 20 T cell receptor beta chains came from one sample sequenced in a study of Graves' ophthalmopathy and Graves' hyperthyroidism. For repertoire sequencing, the TCR beta CDR3 regions were amplified from RNA transcripts. After a first-round RT-PCR with HTBI primers, a second-round multiplex PCR was run. TCRdb independently ran MiXCR on the multiplex PCR reads; one entry per CDR3 protein. The table has around 26,000 distinct CDR3 sequences, roughly 50% seen once. The sample comprised peripheral blood. These receptors originate from an adult woman with stable Graves' hyperthyroidism.

Ten or more counts support this clonotype. The rearrangement joins TRBV28 to TRBJ2-7; no definite D call. Germline V gene data show CDR1 as MDHEN and CDR2 as SYDVKM. V shed 8 bases and J shed 0 bases, with 5 bases lying between them. The CDR3 extends over 11 amino acids. The CDR3 reads CASQSSYEQYF. The CDR3 region has the DNA TGTGCCAGCCAGAGCTCCTACGAGCAGTACTTC.

Comments on this clonotype: Since a much larger clone is just one base distant, this may be a read error. The V and J genes are TRBV3-1 and TRBJ2-7; D not certain. This CDR3 contains 15 residues. In germline, CDR1 is LGHDT, CDR2 YNNKEL (reference sequence). Trimming shortened V by 4 bases and J by 2 bases, and 15 bases separated the two germline ends. Here the CDR3 DNA reads TGTGCCAGCAGCCCCCGGGTCCTAAATGCCTACGAGCAGTACTTC. Encoded protein: CASSPRVLNAYEQYF.

The rearrangement links TRBV29-1 to TRBJ2-7, with 9 bases lining up with TRBD2. The CDR3 totals 13 residues. Germline assignment: CDR1 SQVTM and CDR2 ANQGSEA. V shed 4 bases, J shed 6 bases, and the junction held 7 bases outside the gene matches. The DNA for the CDR3 is TGCAGCGTTGTTAGCGGGAGTCGATCCGAGCAGTACTTC. It is translated as CSVVSGSRSEQYF.

This clonotype was seen a handful of times. This chain links TRBV5-1 with TRBJ2-3; 8 bases are a match to TRBD1. The CDR3 consists of 16 residues. From germline, CDR1 is SGHRS and CDR2 YFSETQ. The junction had 9 bases not matched to a gene; V was cut back by 4 bases and J by 2 bases. CDR3 DNA: TGCGCCAGCAGCCCCGGGACAGGCCTATACACAGATACGCAGTATTTT. Translated, it gives CASSPGTGLYTDTQYF.

Ten or more counts support this clonotype. The CDR3 protein is CASSLWGDTEAFF. The CDR3 DNA sequence: TGTGCCAGCAGCCTTTGGGGGGACACTGAAGCTTTCTTT. V usage is TRBV3-1 and J usage is TRBJ1-1, with TRBD1 as a possible D gene (5 bases). CDR1 and CDR2 from the germline V gene are LGHDT and YNNKEL (reference sequence). Between the trimmed V and J ends, which lost 4 bases and 3 bases, there was a span of 9 bases. The CDR3 loop spans 13 amino acids.

Concerning this clonotype itself: At one of its ends the junction is not consistent with the germline gene, which may arise from a read error. The chain combines TRBV7-3 with TRBJ2-3; maybe TRBD2 (5 bases). There are 16 residues in the CDR3. CDR1 is SGHTA, CDR2 FQGTGA, per germline. Here the CDR3 reads CASSSQGPPGSDTQYF. The CDR3 DNA sequence: TGTGCCAGCAGCTCGCAAGGGCCCCCGGGGTCAGATACGCAATATTTT.

The V and J genes are TRBV20-1 and TRBJ2-1, with D possibly being TRBD2 (5 bases). The CDR3 covers 12 residues. Germline V CDR1 and CDR2: DFQATT, SNEGSKA (reference sequence). V lost 6 bases and J 8 bases, leaving 14 bases between the germline ends. DNA of the CDR3: TGCAGTGCAACGGTGGGAGTCTATGAGCAGTTCTTC. It translates to CSATVGVYEQFF.

This clonotype appeared many times. The chain is built from TRBV19 and TRBJ2-2; either TRBD1 or TRBD2 may supply D (6 bases each). The CDR3 consists of 16 residues. Germline V gene data show CDR1 as LNHDA and CDR2 as SQIVND (reference sequence). Trimming stripped 10 bases from V and 6 bases from J, with 24 bases between. This CDR3 reads CAIPFWRRGMPGELFF. The CDR3 DNA is TGTGCCATCCCGTTCTGGAGGAGGGGGATGCCCGGGGAGCTGTTTTTT.

This clonotype was counted a few times. The chain recombines TRBV6-4 with TRBJ2-2; D is undetermined. The CDR3 spans 12 residues. Germline V CDR1 and CDR2: MRHNA, SNTAGT. V was cut by 3 bases and J by 7 bases, with 6 bases left in between. CDR3 in amino acids: CASSEGSGELFF. The DNA of the CDR3 is TGTGCCAGCAGTGAAGGTAGCGGGGAGCTGTTTTTT.

The chain links TRBV5-1 to TRBJ2-7; D is uncertain. The length of the CDR3 is 13 residues. The germline CDR1 and CDR2 sequences are SGHRS and YFSETQ. Trimming shortened V by 1 base and J by 3 bases, and 8 bases separated the two germline ends. The CDR3 region is CASSLTGLYEQYF. In DNA form, the CDR3 reads TGCGCCAGCAGCTTGACGGGCCTCTACGAGCAGTACTTC.

This clonotype is medium-sized in the sample. This chain uses TRBV29-1 with TRBJ2-1, with TRBD2 identical over 8 bases. The CDR3 has 17 amino acids. The V gene end was trimmed by 3 bases and the J gene end by 3 bases; junction bases not matched to a gene: 13. Per germline, CDR1 SQVTM and CDR2 ANQGSEA. CDR3 DNA: TGCAGCGTTGATCACCGGGAGGGTCCTTTACTCTACAATGAGCAGTTCTTC. It yields the protein CSVDHREGPLLYNEQFF.

The rearrangement links TRBV18 to TRBJ2-5; D is perhaps TRBD1 (5 bases). Trimming stripped 3 bases from V and 5 bases from J, with 10 bases between. CDR1 is KGHSH and CDR2 is LQKENI in the germline V gene. CDR3 length: 13 amino acids. DNA of the CDR3: TGTGCCAGCTCACCGCAGGGTTTGGAGACCCAGTACTTC. Translating it yields CASSPQGLETQYF.

This clonotype is medium-sized by share. This chain connects TRBV29-1 to TRBJ1-2; tentatively, D is TRBD1 (5 bases). The germline V and J ends were trimmed by 5 bases and 5 bases, with 12 bases remaining between them. The V gene's germline CDR1 is SQVTM and CDR2 ANQGSEA. The CDR3 sequence is 12 residues long. The CDR3 DNA is TGCAGCGTTCGACAGTCCGCTTATGGCTACACCTTC. It yields the protein CSVRQSAYGYTF.

Concerning this clonotype: The junction does not match germline at one end; this may be a read error. The V and J genes are TRBV11-2 and TRBJ2-3; tentatively, D is TRBD2 (5 bases). Germline V CDR1 and CDR2: SGHAT, FQNNGV. The length of the CDR3 is 14 residues. For the CDR3, the DNA is TGTACCAGCAGCTTAGTCGGGGGCACAGATACGCAGTATTTT. Translation: CTSSLVGGTDTQYF.

The table lists this clonotype with many counts. One end of the junction does not line up with germline, which may come from a read error. The J gene is TRBJ1-1, the V gene TRBV5-1; the D gene is possibly TRBD1 (6 bases). There are 16 residues in the CDR3. Germline CDR1 and CDR2: SGHRS and YFSETQ. CDR3 bases: TGCGCCAGCACCGGACAGAGGGGGAAGTCGAACACTGAAGTTTCCTTT. This translates into CASTGQRGKSNTEVSF.

The chain couples TRBV9 to TRBJ2-1, with D unresolved. Trimming removed 4 bases from V and 0 bases from J, with 14 bases in between. Per germline, CDR1 SGDLS and CDR2 YYNGEE. The CDR3 spans 16 residues. The CDR3 DNA sequence: TGTGCCAGCAGCCCCCCCCCACTGTGCTCCTACAATGAGCAGTTCTTC. The encoded protein is CASSPPPLCSYNEQFF.

The chain is built from TRBV11-1 and TRBJ2-5; D unresolved. Trimming took 3 bases from V and 1 from J, leaving 9 bases between them. The CDR3 contains 14 residues. Germline CDR1 SGHAT, CDR2 FQDESV (reference sequence). This chain's CDR3 is CASSFRLLQETQYF. The CDR3 DNA follows: TGTGCCAGCAGCTTTCGGCTCCTCCAAGAGACCCAGTACTTC.

The V gene is TRBV6-1, the J gene TRBJ2-3; TRBD2 might be the D (5 bases). CDR3 size: 15 residues. Trimming shortened V by 7 bases and J by 2 bases, and 16 bases separated the two germline ends. Germline CDR1 is MNHNS and CDR2 is SASEGT. The CDR3 DNA follows: TGTGCCAGCACAGACGGAGGCGGGCTCACAGATACGCAGTATTTT. Protein: CASTDGGGLTDTQYF.

The sample holds many counts of this clonotype. Possible read error: a much larger clone is one base away. The chain uses TRBV15 and TRBJ1-5; tentative D call: TRBD1 (6 bases). The tail of the sequence fits TRBJ2-3 better, so the J call may be wrong. CDR3 length: 15 amino acids. CDR1 LNHNV and CDR2 YYDKDF come from the germline V gene (reference sequence). In DNA, the CDR3 is TGTGCCACCAGCAGAGATCCCAGGGGCAATCAGCCCCAGTATTTT. Translation: CATSRDPRGNQPQYF.

By sample share, this clonotype is medium-sized. The gene calls are TRBV7-9 and TRBJ2-1; D is undetermined. Germline lookup yields CDR1 SEHNR and CDR2 FQNEAQ (reference sequence). The V and J ends lost 1 base and 0 bases respectively, with 7 bases between them. The CDR3 is made up of 15 amino acids. CDR3 sequence reads: CASSLETYSYNEQFF. CDR3 nucleotides: TGTGCCAGCAGCTTAGAAACCTACTCCTACAATGAGCAGTTCTTC.